One sample yielded the 27 T cell receptor beta chains listed below, sequenced in a study of blood T cell repertoires in COVID-19. Clones were read by immunoSEQ multiplex PCR, and TCRdb kept only the in-frame ones, dropping some. Counted here are approximately 350,000 clones, around 88% occurring once; the ten biggest clones make up roughly 6.6%. The sample consisted of peripheral blood. These receptor sequences come from a woman aged 55 to 70 with COVID-19, enrolled during active disease.

The gene calls are TRBV7-2 and TRBJ1-4; D might be TRBD1 (5 bases). CDR1 is SGHTA, CDR2 FQGNSA, per germline. The V and J ends lost 4 bases and 8 bases respectively, with 17 bases between them. The CDR3 sequence is 15 residues long. CDR3 nucleotides: TGTGCCAGCAGCTCGAACGGGAGAGGGGACGAAAAACTGTTTTTT. Translating gives CASSSNGRGDEKLFF.

With regard to this clone: Additional DNA sequences in this sample encode the identical CDR3. This chain uses TRBV5-6 with TRBJ2-5; 10 bases match TRBD2. With V trimmed by 2 bases and J by 2 bases, 3 bases remained unmatched. Per the germline V gene, CDR1 is SGHDT and CDR2 is YYEEEE. The CDR3 extends over 15 amino acids. The CDR3 DNA sequence: TGTGCCAGCAGCTTCCTTAGCGGGGGGCAAGAGACCCAGTACTTC. This gives the protein CASSFLSGGQETQYF. Complete variable domain (other parts from reference TRBV5-6 and TRBJ2-5): DAGVTQSPTHLIKTRGQQVTLRCSPKSGHDTVSWYQQALGQGPQFIFQYYEEEERQRGNFPDRFSGHQFPNYSSELNVNALLLGDSALYLCASSFLSGGQETQYFGPGTRLLVL.

The chain couples TRBV7-5 to TRBJ2-1; TRBD1, the D gene given by the table, was not confirmed from the DNA. TRBV7-5 is a pseudogene. The CDR3 has 16 amino acids. The CDR3 nucleotides are TGTGCCAGAAGCTTAGGCCCATGGGGCCCCTACAATGAGCAGTTCTTC. Protein: CARSLGPWGPYNEQFF.

This chain connects TRBV9 to TRBJ1-1, with a tentative D call TRBD1 (6 bases). Trimming left V 5 bases short and J 5 bases short, with 19 bases between. Germline-derived CDR1 and CDR2 are SGDLS and YYNGEE. The CDR3 totals 15 residues. The CDR3 is CASSLLQGLGTEAFF. The CDR3, as DNA: TGTGCCAGCAGTCTTTTACAGGGTTTAGGGACTGAAGCTTTCTTT.

The rearrangement links TRBV6-6 to TRBJ1-5; 7 bases match TRBD1. Germline loops: CDR1 MNHNY, CDR2 SVGAGI (reference sequence). This CDR3 contains 14 residues. The V segment lost 6 bases and the J segment 2 bases; nucleotides outside the gene matches: 4. The CDR3 region is CASREGAGNQPQHF. CDR3 DNA: TGTGCCAGCAGAGAGGGGGCTGGCAATCAGCCCCAGCATTTT.

The chain uses TRBV2 and TRBJ1-5; D ambiguous. The V and J ends lost 6 bases and 1 base respectively, with 4 bases between them. Per germline, CDR1 SNHLY and CDR2 FYNNEI. The CDR3 is made up of 12 amino acids. CDR3 in DNA: TGTGCCAGCAGACTCAGCAATCAGCCCCAGCATTTT. Translating it yields CASRLSNQPQHF.

This clone came up once. The V call is TRBV10-3, the J call TRBJ2-7; TRBD2 is a possible D gene (6 bases). The CDR3 contains 15 residues. V was pared by 7 bases and J by 2 bases, with 18 bases between. Germline assignment: CDR1 ENHRY and CDR2 SYGVKD. The CDR3 coding sequence is TGTGCCATCACCGATCGGGACTCCCTAACCTACGAGCAGTACTTC. It codes for CAITDRDSLTYEQYF.

CDR3 nucleotide sequence: TGTGCCAGCAGCCAAAATCGAGCGTTGAACACTGAAGCTTTCTTT. Residues: CASSQNRALNTEAFF. V gene TRBV3-1 (or the pseudogene TRBV3-2) combines with J gene TRBJ1-1; D gene ambiguous. Germline V CDR1 and CDR2: LGHDT, YNNKEL (reference sequence). This CDR3 is 15 amino acids long. V lost 2 bases, J lost 0 bases, and 10 bases lay in between.

This chain joins TRBV18 and TRBJ2-7, with 10 nucleotides matching TRBD1. Trimming cost V 9 bases and J 0 bases; bases outside gene matches: 5. The V gene's germline CDR1 is KGHSH and CDR2 LQKENI. The CDR3 spans 14 residues. CDR3 coding DNA: TGTGCCAGTCTCGGACAGGGGGACTCCTACGAGCAGTACTTC. Its translation is CASLGQGDSYEQYF.

The rearrangement uses TRBV5-1 and TRBJ2-3, with TRBD1 matching over 8 bases. V gave up 4 bases and J gave up 4 bases; unmatched junction bases: 5. From germline, CDR1 is SGHRS and CDR2 YFSETQ. This CDR3 region has 14 residues. The CDR3, as DNA: TGCGCCAGCAGCAAGGGACAGGCTGCAGATACGCAGTATTTT. Protein: CASSKGQAADTQYF.

The rearrangement uses TRBV3-1 (or the pseudogene TRBV3-2) and TRBJ2-3; 9 nucleotides line up with TRBD1. After removal of 4 bases from V and 8 bases from J, the junction contained 7 bases not matched to a gene. The CDR3 runs to 14 residues. The germline V gene encodes CDR1 LGHDT and CDR2 YNNKEL (reference sequence). CDR3 nucleotides: TGTGCCAGCAGCCTGGGACAGGGTAGGGCTACGCAGTATTTT. This gives the protein CASSLGQGRATQYF.

In this sample, this clone turned up once. The chain uses TRBV4-3 and TRBJ1-5, with D uncertain. Germline loops: CDR1 LGHNA, CDR2 YSLEER. The CDR3 extends over 13 amino acids. Trimming pared 0 bases from V and 6 bases from J, leaving 6 bases between. In DNA form, the CDR3 reads TGCGCCAGCAGCCAAGATACCGGTCAGCCCCAGCATTTT. This encodes CASSQDTGQPQHF.

This chain uses TRBV4-3 with TRBJ1-5; possibly TRBD1 for D (5 bases). Deletions cut 4 bases from V and 2 bases from J, with 9 bases between. The germline gives CDR1 LGHNA, CDR2 YSLEER. The CDR3 extends over 14 amino acids. The CDR3 is CASSPAGGNQPQHF. The CDR3, as DNA: TGCGCCAGCAGCCCAGCGGGGGGCAATCAGCCCCAGCATTTT.

The V gene is TRBV11-2, the J gene TRBJ1-4; D ambiguous. CDR1 and CDR2 from the germline V gene are SGHAT and FQNNGV. The CDR3 consists of 14 residues. Trimming shortened V by 5 bases and J by 0 bases, and 7 bases separated the two germline ends. CDR3 sequence (DNA): TGTGCCAGCAGCCGGGTGGCAACTAATGAAAAACTGTTTTTT. Translation: CASSRVATNEKLFF. The full variable domain, its missing parts supplied by reference TRBV11-2 and TRBJ1-4, is EAGVAQSPRYKIIEKRQSVAFWCNPISGHATLYWYQQILGQGPKLLIQFQNNGVVDDSQLPKDRFSAERLKGVDSTLKIQPAKLEDSAVYLCASSRVATNEKLFFGSGTQLSVL.

The chain has TRBV3-1 (or the pseudogene TRBV3-2) and TRBJ2-3; 8 bases match TRBD2. The CDR3 is made up of 18 amino acids. The trim removed 1 base at V and 5 bases at J, leaving 14 bases unmatched. Germline CDR1 and CDR2: LGHDT and YNNKEL (reference sequence). The DNA for the CDR3 is TGTGCCAGCAGCCAAGCTGGGCTAGCGGGCAGCCTGGGAGATACGCAGTATTTT. Its translation is CASSQAGLAGSLGDTQYF.

This sequence joins TRBV7-8 and TRBJ2-5; a possible D gene is TRBD1 (6 bases). This CDR3 contains 13 residues. CDR1 is SGHVS and CDR2 is FQNEAQ in the germline V gene. The ends were cut back, 4 bases at V and 5 bases at J, with 11 bases in the middle. The CDR3 region is CASSYGTRETQYF. The DNA of the CDR3 is TGTGCCAGCAGCTACGGGACACGGGAGACCCAGTACTTC. Variable domain in full (rest from reference TRBV7-8 and TRBJ2-5): GAGVSQSPRYKVAKRGQDVALRCDPISGHVSLFWYQQALGQGPEFLTYFQNEAQLDKSGLPSDRFFAERPEGSVSTLKIQRTQQEDSAVYLCASSYGTRETQYFGPGTRLLVL.

The chain recombines TRBV5-8 with TRBJ1-1, with 7 nucleotides matching TRBD1. The CDR3 length is 14 residues. Unmatched junction bases numbered 6, after V lost 4 bases and J lost 3 bases. Looked up from germline, CDR1 is SGHTS and CDR2 is YDEGEE. CDR3 nucleotide sequence: TGTGCCAGCAGCATAGGGACAGCTTACACTGAAGCTTTCTTT. Protein product: CASSIGTAYTEAFF.

Here the CDR3 reads CAISDPRQGRYGDTQYF. Here the CDR3 DNA reads TGTGCCATCAGTGATCCCCGACAGGGGCGGTATGGAGATACGCAGTATTTT. V gene TRBV10-3 combines with J gene TRBJ2-3, with TRBD1 matching 8 bases. Germline V gives CDR1 ENHRY, CDR2 SYGVKD. V lost 3 bases and J lost 5; bases outside the gene matches: 13. This CDR3 spans 17 amino acids.

The chain joins TRBV13 to TRBJ1-2, with D perhaps matching TRBD1 (5 bases). Germline V gives CDR1 PRHDT, CDR2 FYEKMQ (reference sequence). V lost 5 bases and J 5 bases, leaving 12 bases between the germline ends. The CDR3 runs to 13 residues. The CDR3 protein is CASSLPTDYGYTF. As DNA, the CDR3 is TGTGCCAGCAGCCTACCGACAGATTATGGCTACACCTTC.

This clone was found many times. This chain uses TRBV7-6 with TRBJ2-2, with D perhaps TRBD1 (6 bases). This CDR3 comprises 15 residues. Germline V CDR1 and CDR2: SGHVS, FNYEAQ. V was clipped by 1 base and J by 5 bases, with 11 bases between them. The CDR3 spells CASSLGPGETGELFF. CDR3 bases: TGTGCCAGCAGCTTAGGTCCAGGGGAGACCGGGGAGCTGTTTTTT.

The V call is TRBV12-3 or TRBV12-4, the J call TRBJ1-2; perhaps TRBD1 as D (5 bases). The CDR3 is 13 amino acids. V dropped 6 bases and J dropped 4 bases, with 12 bases sitting between them. This CDR3 reads CASRLQGIYGYTF. The DNA for the CDR3 is TGTGCCAGCAGGCTTCAGGGAATCTATGGCTACACCTTC.

The chain recombines TRBV11-2 with TRBJ2-7; D gene uncertain. Germline V gene data show CDR1 as SGHAT and CDR2 as FQNNGV. The CDR3 spans 11 residues. V lost 5 bases, J lost 3 bases, and 5 bases lay in between. CDR3 sequence reads: CASSSYYEQYF. The DNA for the CDR3 is TGTGCCAGCAGCAGCTACTACGAGCAGTACTTC.

The gene calls are TRBV27 and TRBJ2-3; 12 bases fit TRBD2. Germline-derived CDR1 and CDR2 are MNHEY and SMNVEV (reference sequence). With V trimmed by 5 bases and J by 3 bases, 6 bases remained unmatched. The CDR3 totals 16 residues. The CDR3 nucleotides read TGTGCCAGCAGTCCGTGGACTAGCGGGGTGACAGATACGCAGTATTTT. Its protein product is CASSPWTSGVTDTQYF.

The chain couples TRBV13 to TRBJ2-5, with 10 bases identical to TRBD1. The CDR3 totals 16 residues. V shed 4 bases and J 4 bases; nucleotides not matched to a gene: 9. The V gene's germline CDR1 is PRHDT and CDR2 FYEKMQ (reference sequence). Here the CDR3 DNA reads TGTGCCAGCAGCTCCCGGACAGGGGGGGGGCGAGAGACCCAGTACTTC. Amino acid sequence: CASSSRTGGGRETQYF. The complete variable domain, with remaining parts taken from reference TRBV13 and TRBJ2-5, reads AAGVIQSPRHLIKEKRETATLKCYPIPRHDTVYWYQQGPGQDPQFLISFYEKMQSDKGSIPDRFSAQQFSDYHSELNMSSLELGDSALYFCASSSRTGGGRETQYFGPGTRLLVL.

The chain joins TRBV11-3 to TRBJ2-3; D perhaps matches TRBD2 (5 bases). CDR3 length: 15 amino acids. Trimming took off 1 base at V and 0 bases at J, with 8 bases between the two ends. In germline, CDR1 is SGHNT, CDR2 YENEEA. The CDR3 reads CASSLAGLSTDTQYF. As DNA, the CDR3 is TGTGCCAGCAGCTTAGCCGGACTGAGCACAGATACGCAGTATTTT.

The chain couples TRBV2 to TRBJ2-7; D gene uncertain. V lost 5 bases and J 3 bases, leaving 2 bases between the germline ends. The CDR3 is 10 amino acids. The germline CDR1 and CDR2 sequences are SNHLY and FYNNEI. The CDR3 nucleotides are TGTGCCAGCAGTTACTACGAGCAGTACTTC. Translating gives CASSYYEQYF. The full variable domain, its missing parts supplied by reference TRBV2 and TRBJ2-7, is EPEVTQTPSHQVTQMGQEVILRCVPISNHLYFYWYRQILGQKVEFLVSFYNNEISEKSEIFDDQFSVERPDGSNFTLKIRSTKLEDSAMYFCASSYYEQYFGPGTRLTVT.

The V and J genes are TRBV7-3 and TRBJ1-2; 10 bases match TRBD1. Unmatched junction bases numbered 6, after V lost 7 bases and J lost 4 bases. The CDR3 is made up of 14 amino acids. CDR1 and CDR2 from the germline V gene are SGHTA and FQGTGA. The CDR3 nucleotides are TGTGCCAGCAAGAAAGGACAGGGGGTCTATGGCTACACCTTC. Translating it yields CASKKGQGVYGYTF.